This T cell receptor beta chain was recovered during a study of blood T cell repertoires in COVID-19. As originally analysed: It was from reference gene primer amplification that nucleated cell counts were estimated. TCRdb's table, derived via immunoSEQ multiplex PCR, lists solely in-frame clones and lacks some. That table gives V, J and clone size, and the DNA gave D and trimming. The data contain about 110,000 clones, about 72% of them singletons. The germline CDR1 and CDR2 sequences are MNHNS and SASEGT. Trimming removed 3 bases at V and 1 base at J, with 10 bases between. This CDR3 has 14 residues.

The J gene is TRBJ2-7, the V gene TRBV6-1; D remains ambiguous. The sequenced sample was peripheral blood. This receptor was taken from a woman in her sixties with acute or convalescent COVID-19. This CDR3 is CASSDTLGSYEQYF. The CDR3 DNA sequence: TGTGCCAGCAGTGATACGCTCGGGTCCTACGAGCAGTACTTC.